This TCR beta chain was captured in a study of human T cells and chemical hapten exposure. The CDR3 is 15 residues long. V was clipped by 0 bases and J by 4 bases, with 10 bases between them. CDR1 and CDR2 (germline): ENHRY, SYGVKD. This clonotype was picked up a small number of times. Time point meaning: pre-sensitization, week 0. The treatment here: therapeutic diphenylcyclopropenone sensitization with weekly scalp DPC. Unfractionated whole blood was the source from which total RNA was extracted. TCRdb re-analysed the RACE reads in MiXCR, keeping a single row per CDR3 protein. This table has 62,000 or so distinct CDR3 sequences, approximately 11% appearing once.

The material was whole blood, obtained in connection with sensitization to the hapten diphenylcyclopropenone (DPC). The V gene is TRBV10-3, the J gene TRBJ1-3; D is uncertain. The sequence was collected from a woman aged 50 to 60 with alopecia areata. Some clones in this sample may be carry-over from other donors' samples. In DNA form, the CDR3 reads TGTGCCATCAGTGAGTCGATTACAGCAGGAAACACCATATATTTT. This codes for CAISESITAGNTIYF.